This entry lists 32 T cell receptor beta chains sequenced from one sample in a study of T cell repertoires in cytomegalovirus infection. TCRdb ran MiXCR on the reads and lists one entry per CDR3 protein. The repertoire consists of under 200,000 distinct CDR3 sequences, with roughly 28% occurring once and the leading ten covering 30% to 35%. Sequenced material: PBMCs. All receptors derive from a human donor in good health (CMV status not recorded). Some clones in this sample may be carry-over from other donors' samples.

This clonotype was recorded a few times. The chain carries TRBV11-3 and TRBJ1-1; D gene uncertain. Germline V gene data show CDR1 as SGHNT and CDR2 as YENEEA. Trimming took 2 bases from V and 1 from J, leaving 8 bases between them. This CDR3 has 14 amino acids. The CDR3 sequence is CASSLRAENTEAFF. Here the CDR3 DNA reads TGTGCCAGCAGCTTACGCGCGGAGAACACTGAAGCTTTCTTT. Complete variable domain (other parts from reference TRBV11-3 and TRBJ1-1): EAGVVQSPRYKIIEKKQPVAFWCNPISGHNTLYWYLQNLGQGPELLIRYENEEAVDDSQLPKDRFSAERLKGVDSTLKIQPAELGDSAVYLCASSLRAENTEAFFGQGTRLTVV.

This clonotype has just a few counts. The chain joins TRBV7-2 to TRBJ2-1; 7 nucleotides match TRBD2. V gave up 5 bases and J gave up 0 bases; unmatched junction bases: 1. The CDR3 contains 14 residues. Germline V gene data show CDR1 as SGHTA and CDR2 as FQGNSA. The CDR3 sequence: CASSSGISYNEQFF. Written as DNA, the CDR3 is TGTGCCAGCAGCAGCGGGATCTCCTACAATGAGCAGTTCTTC. Together with reference TRBV7-2 and TRBJ2-1, the CDR3 gives the full variable domain: GAGVSQSPSNKVTEKGKDVELRCDPISGHTALYWYRQSLGQGLEFLIYFQGNSAPDKSGLPSDRFSAERTGGSVSTLTIQRTQQEDSAVYLCASSSGISYNEQFFGPGTRLTVL.

This clonotype was found a few times. CDR3 sequence (DNA): TGTGCCAGCAGTTTCGGCAGGTTCCAAGAGACCCAGTACTTC. Translating gives CASSFGRFQETQYF. The chain has TRBV12-3 or TRBV12-4 and TRBJ2-5, with no clear D. Trimming removed 3 bases at V and 1 base at J, with 9 bases between. This CDR3 spans 14 amino acids.

This clonotype has only a few counts. This chain joins TRBV10-1 and TRBJ2-5; D ambiguous. Looked up from germline, CDR1 is WNHNN and CDR2 is SYGVQD (reference sequence). This CDR3 region has 13 residues. The V end lost 5 bases, the J end lost 2 bases, and 9 bases lay between the germline ends. CDR3 bases: TGCGCCAGCAGTCCGCCAGGACAAGAGACCCAGTACTTC. This encodes CASSPPGQETQYF.

The chain joins TRBV6-5 to TRBJ1-1; 9 bases map to TRBD1. This CDR3 contains 16 residues. J lost 5 bases, V lost 6 bases, and 13 bases had no gene match. Germline V CDR1 and CDR2: MNHEY, SVGAGI. The DNA of the CDR3 is TGTGCCAGCAGCTTCCGGGACAGGGCTAAGCGTACTGAAGCTTTCTTT. It specifies CASSFRDRAKRTEAFF.

This chain links TRBV7-3 with TRBJ2-5, with D perhaps TRBD1 or TRBD2 (5 bases each). CDR1 is SGHTA, CDR2 FQGTGA, per germline. This CDR3 comprises 13 residues. With 5 bases removed from V and 1 base from J, the gap between germline ends came to 8 bases. The DNA of the CDR3 is TGTGCCAGCAGCCCCGGGACCCAAGAGACCCAGTACTTC. Protein product: CASSPGTQETQYF.

This clonotype has just a few counts. This chain connects TRBV14 to TRBJ2-5, with unresolved D. There are 13 residues in the CDR3. Germline V lookup: CDR1 SGHDN, CDR2 FVKESK. Trimming stripped 1 base from V and 3 bases from J, with 6 bases between. The CDR3 sequence: CASSQALEETQYF. CDR3 sequence (DNA): TGTGCCAGCAGCCAAGCACTCGAAGAGACCCAGTACTTC.

This chain connects TRBV7-2 to TRBJ1-2, with D possibly TRBD1 on 5 matching bases. V lost 5 bases, J lost 2 bases, and 12 bases lay in between. Germline CDR1 and CDR2: SGHTA and FQGNSA. This CDR3 contains 14 residues. Here the CDR3 DNA reads TGTGCCAGCAGCCCTAACACAGGAAACTATGGCTACACCTTC. Its protein is CASSPNTGNYGYTF.

The chain is built from TRBV6-5 and TRBJ2-7; D is uncertain. There are 14 residues in the CDR3. Per germline, CDR1 MNHEY and CDR2 SVGAGI. Trimming cost V 6 bases and J 0 bases, with 12 bases left between them. As DNA, the CDR3 is TGTGCCAGCAGCCCAGAGTTTATCTCCTACGAGCAGTACTTC. This sequence encodes CASSPEFISYEQYF.

The chain uses TRBV6-6 and TRBJ1-1; D not certain. Germline assignment: CDR1 MNHNY and CDR2 SVGAGI (reference sequence). Trimming removed 7 bases at V and 5 bases at J, with 20 bases between. The CDR3 spans 15 residues. The CDR3, as DNA: TGTGCCAGCACCTCAATCGGGCCCGTTGGGACTGAAGCTTTCTTT. Translating gives CASTSIGPVGTEAFF.

The gene calls are TRBV29-1 and TRBJ1-4; the D gene is possibly TRBD1 (6 bases). The CDR3 is made up of 13 amino acids. Looked up from germline, CDR1 is SQVTM and CDR2 is ANQGSEA. The V end lost 4 bases, the J end lost 5 bases, and 11 bases lay between the germline ends. DNA for the CDR3: TGCAGCGTTGTGGACAGAGGAAATGAAAAACTGTTTTTT. Translating it yields CSVVDRGNEKLFF.

This clonotype has just a few counts. The chain joins TRBV12-3 or TRBV12-4 to TRBJ2-7; 7 bases match TRBD1. V shed 6 bases and J 3 bases; nucleotides not matched to a gene: 5. This CDR3 has 13 residues. CDR3 protein: CASSLGQIYEQYF. DNA of the CDR3: TGTGCCAGCAGCCTGGGACAGATCTACGAGCAGTACTTC.

The chain links TRBV19 to TRBJ1-1; D is possibly TRBD1 (6 bases). V dropped 4 bases and J dropped 2 bases, with 8 bases sitting between them. The CDR3 contains 13 residues. The V gene's germline CDR1 is LNHDA and CDR2 SQIVND (reference sequence). Written as DNA, the CDR3 is TGTGCCAGTAGTACAGGGGATAACACTGAAGCTTTCTTT. It is translated as CASSTGDNTEAFF.

The chain is built from TRBV14 and TRBJ1-1; perhaps TRBD1 as D (6 bases). The CDR3 loop spans 16 amino acids. Trimming removed 4 bases from V and 0 bases from J, with 15 bases in between. The germline gives CDR1 SGHDN, CDR2 FVKESK. The DNA for the CDR3 is TGTGCCAGCAGCCCACTCGGGGGGCAGATGAACACTGAAGCTTTCTTT. Residues: CASSPLGGQMNTEAFF.

The genes are TRBV6-1 and TRBJ1-2, with TRBD1 matching 10 bases. V gave up 7 bases and J gave up 6 bases; unmatched junction bases: 2. CDR1 and CDR2 (germline): MNHNS, SASEGT. CDR3 length: 12 residues. As DNA, the CDR3 is TGTGCCAGCACCGGGACAGGGGATGGCTACACCTTC. It translates to CASTGTGDGYTF.

The chain links TRBV9 to TRBJ1-1, with D unclear. V lost 4 bases and J lost 0, with 13 bases in between. The germline V gene encodes CDR1 SGDLS and CDR2 YYNGEE. CDR3 length: 15 amino acids. DNA for the CDR3: TGTGCCAGCAGCCCCCACAGTGATATGAACACTGAAGCTTTCTTT. This encodes CASSPHSDMNTEAFF.

This clonotype was picked up a small number of times. The chain carries TRBV20-1 and TRBJ2-1; D gene unclear. Looked up from germline, CDR1 is DFQATT and CDR2 is SNEGSKA (reference sequence). The CDR3 has 13 amino acids. Trimming took 1 base from V and 6 from J, leaving 10 bases between them. CDR3 DNA: TGCAGTGCTAGAGGGGATAAAAGCAATGAGCAGTTCTTC. Protein sequence: CSARGDKSNEQFF.

This chain connects TRBV2 to TRBJ1-2, with a weak D call TRBD1 (5 bases). This CDR3 region has 13 residues. With 8 bases removed from V and 4 bases from J, the gap between germline ends came to 14 bases. Germline assignment: CDR1 SNHLY and CDR2 FYNNEI. CDR3 amino acids: CASYGGRVYGYTF. In nucleotides, the CDR3 is TGTGCCAGCTACGGGGGGAGGGTCTATGGCTACACCTTC. The entire variable domain, with the rest obtained from reference TRBV2 and TRBJ1-2, is as follows: EPEVTQTPSHQVTQMGQEVILRCVPISNHLYFYWYRQILGQKVEFLVSFYNNEISEKSEIFDDQFSVERPDGSNFTLKIRSTKLEDSAMYFCASYGGRVYGYTFGSGTRLTVV.

This clonotype was detected only once. This sequence joins TRBV9 and TRBJ2-3, with D tentatively TRBD2 (5 bases). Germline V gene data show CDR1 as SGDLS and CDR2 as YYNGEE. With 0 bases removed from V and 1 base from J, the gap between germline ends came to 12 bases. The CDR3 sequence is 16 residues long. CDR3 nucleotides: TGTGCCAGCAGCGTAGCGACTACCCGTGGCACAGATACGCAGTATTTT. It specifies CASSVATTRGTDTQYF.

This clonotype was observed a few times. The J gene is TRBJ2-5, the V gene TRBV7-2; D perhaps matches TRBD2 (5 bases). Germline V lookup: CDR1 SGHTA, CDR2 FQGNSA. The CDR3 spans 15 residues. The V and J ends lost 1 base and 2 bases respectively, with 11 bases between them. The CDR3 DNA reads as TGTGCCAGCAGCTTAGGGGCGGGCCTTCAAGAGACCCAGTACTTC. Protein: CASSLGAGLQETQYF.

This clonotype was detected many times. The rearrangement links TRBV7-2 to TRBJ2-1; D is uncertain. The CDR3 is 17 amino acids. The V end lost 1 base, the J end lost 2 bases, and 15 bases lay between the germline ends. Germline V gene lookup returns CDR1 SGHTA and CDR2 FQGNSA. The DNA for the CDR3 is TGTGCCAGCAGCTTAGAGATGACCCGGACGGCCTACAATGAGCAGTTCTTC. Translation gives CASSLEMTRTAYNEQFF.

This clonotype was counted at least ten times. The CDR3 DNA follows: TGTGCCAGCAGCCCCGGACAGACTCCCACTGAAGCTTTCTTT. This codes for CASSPGQTPTEAFF. This chain connects TRBV7-2 to TRBJ1-1; TRBD1 might be the D (6 bases). The length of the CDR3 is 14 residues. Trimming pared 5 bases from V and 4 bases from J, leaving 14 bases between. Germline V gene sequence: CDR1 SGHTA, CDR2 FQGNSA.

This clonotype was observed at least ten times. The V and J genes are TRBV7-2 and TRBJ2-7, with D tentatively TRBD2 (5 bases). The CDR3 length is 15 residues. Deletions cut 0 bases from V and 2 bases from J, with 11 bases between. CDR1 is SGHTA, CDR2 FQGNSA, per germline. This CDR3 is CASSLASDFTYEQYF. In DNA form, the CDR3 reads TGTGCCAGCAGCTTAGCGTCGGACTTTACCTACGAGCAGTACTTC.

This clonotype occurred once. This may arise from a read error, as a much more abundant clone is one base away. The genes are TRBV7-2 and TRBJ1-2, with D uncertain. The germline V gene encodes CDR1 SGHTA and CDR2 FQGNSA. CDR3 length: 13 residues. The CDR3 spells CASSLPEDYGNTF. In nucleotides, the CDR3 is TGTGCCAGCAGCTTACCCGAGGACTATGGCAACACCTTC.

This clonotype was detected a few times. The chain carries TRBV10-3 and TRBJ1-1; D gene unclear. The V gene lost 0 bases and the J gene lost 1 base, with 9 bases spanning the gap. Germline V gives CDR1 ENHRY, CDR2 SYGVKD. The CDR3 runs 15 residues. The DNA for the CDR3 is TGTGCCATCAGTGAGTCTTCTCCCCAGAACACTGAAGCTTTCTTT. It yields the protein CAISESSPQNTEAFF.

The chain combines TRBV2 with TRBJ2-1, with a tentative D call TRBD2 (5 bases). The V end was cut by 6 bases, the J end by 5 bases, with 11 bases between. From germline, CDR1 is SNHLY and CDR2 FYNNEI. The CDR3 has 13 residues. CDR3 nucleotides: TGTGCCAGCAGGCGGGCTCCTAACAATGAGCAGTTCTTC. It is translated as CASRRAPNNEQFF.

This clonotype was seen a handful of times. The chain combines TRBV12-3 or TRBV12-4 with TRBJ2-3; D tentatively reads TRBD1 or TRBD2 (6 bases each). Trimming took off 7 bases at V and 4 bases at J, with 18 bases between the two ends. There are 15 residues in the CDR3. The DNA for the CDR3 is TGTGCCAGCACTCCTGACCGGGGGCGCCCAGATACGCAGTATTTT. It is translated as CASTPDRGRPDTQYF.

This chain links TRBV18 with TRBJ2-4; perhaps TRBD1 as D (6 bases). V lost 0 bases and J 10 bases, leaving 7 bases between the germline ends. Per the germline V gene, CDR1 is KGHSH and CDR2 is LQKENI. The CDR3 spans 12 residues. CDR3: CASSPPGQIQYF. DNA of the CDR3: TGTGCCAGCTCACCACCGGGACAAATTCAGTACTTC. Full variable domain (missing parts from reference TRBV18 and TRBJ2-4): NAGVMQNPRHLVRRRGQEARLRCSPMKGHSHVYWYRQLPEEGLKFMVYLQKENIIDESGMPKERFSAEFPKEGPSILRIQQVVRGDSAAYFCASSPPGQIQYFGAGTRLSVL.

The V call is TRBV6-2 or TRBV6-3, the J call TRBJ2-2; 8 bases map to TRBD1. The length of the CDR3 is 16 residues. The J segment lost 0 bases and the V segment lost 4 bases, leaving 4 bases of the junction unmatched. The germline V gene has CDR1 MNHEY and CDR2 SVGEGT. CDR3 bases: TGTGCCAGCAGTTCCCAACAGGGGGCGAACACCGGGGAGCTGTTTTTT. This gives the protein CASSSQQGANTGELFF.

This clonotype was observed many times. This chain links TRBV7-2 with TRBJ2-1, with D possibly matching TRBD2 (6 bases). The CDR3 extends over 14 amino acids. V dropped 0 bases and J dropped 12 bases, with 15 bases sitting between them. The germline V gene encodes CDR1 SGHTA and CDR2 FQGNSA. This CDR3 is CASSLAPEGSGQFF. CDR3 nucleotides: TGTGCCAGCAGCTTAGCGCCGGAGGGTAGCGGGCAGTTCTTC.

In its sample, this clonotype was seen a few times. The chain combines TRBV4-3 with TRBJ1-1; tentatively, D is TRBD1 (5 bases). The CDR3 spans 12 residues. Germline loops: CDR1 LGHNA, CDR2 YSLEER. Between the trimmed V and J ends, which lost 3 bases and 9 bases, there was a span of 11 bases. CDR3 coding DNA: TGCGCCAGCAGCCATTCGGGACTCCAAGCTTTCTTT. Its protein product is CASSHSGLQAFF.

This clonotype occurred a few times. The chain has TRBV7-6 and TRBJ1-4; D is undetermined. CDR1 is SGHVS, CDR2 FNYEAQ, per germline. Trimming left V 1 base short and J 0 bases short, with 9 bases between. The CDR3 is made up of 16 amino acids. CDR3 sequence (DNA): TGTGCCAGCAGCTTAGGACAACTTGCAACTAATGAAAAACTGTTTTTT. It codes for CASSLGQLATNEKLFF.